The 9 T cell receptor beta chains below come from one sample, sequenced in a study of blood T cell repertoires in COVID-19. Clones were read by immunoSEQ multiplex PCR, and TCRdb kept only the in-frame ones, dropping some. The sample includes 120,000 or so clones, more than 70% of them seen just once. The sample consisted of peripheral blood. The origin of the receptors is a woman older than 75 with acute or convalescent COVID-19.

As DNA, the CDR3 is TGTGCCAGCAGTGAGGAGGGAAACACCATATATTTT. It specifies CASSEEGNTIYF. The chain couples TRBV6-1 to TRBJ1-3; no reliable D call. Germline CDR1 and CDR2: MNHNS and SASEGT. There are 12 residues in the CDR3. Trimming took off 3 bases at V and 4 bases at J, with 4 bases between the two ends.

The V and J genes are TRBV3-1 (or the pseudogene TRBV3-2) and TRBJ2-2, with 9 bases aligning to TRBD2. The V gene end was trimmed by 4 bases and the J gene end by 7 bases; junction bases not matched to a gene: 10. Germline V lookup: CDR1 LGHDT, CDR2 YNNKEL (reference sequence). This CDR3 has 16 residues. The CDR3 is CASSPLGGRGNGELFF. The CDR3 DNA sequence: TGTGCCAGCAGCCCTCTGGGCGGGAGGGGTAACGGGGAGCTGTTTTTT.

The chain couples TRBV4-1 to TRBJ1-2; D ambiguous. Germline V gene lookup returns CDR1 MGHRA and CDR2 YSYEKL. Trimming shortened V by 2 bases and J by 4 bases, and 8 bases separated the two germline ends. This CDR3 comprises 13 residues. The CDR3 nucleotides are TGCGCCAGCAGCCAACCGGGGAGCTATGGCTACACCTTC. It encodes CASSQPGSYGYTF.

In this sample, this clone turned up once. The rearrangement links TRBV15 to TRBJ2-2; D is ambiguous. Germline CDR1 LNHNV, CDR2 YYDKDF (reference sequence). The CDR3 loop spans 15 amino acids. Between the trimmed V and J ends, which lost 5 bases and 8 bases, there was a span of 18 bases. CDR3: CATSPKSEVSGELFF. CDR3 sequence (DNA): TGTGCCACCAGCCCCAAATCAGAAGTTTCTGGGGAGCTGTTTTTT. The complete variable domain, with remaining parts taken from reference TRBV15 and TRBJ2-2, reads DAMVIQNPRYQVTQFGKPVTLSCSQTLNHNVMYWYQQKSSQAPKLLFHYYDKDFNNEADTPDNFQSRRPNTSFCFLDIRSPGLGDTAMYLCATSPKSEVSGELFFGEGSRLTVL.

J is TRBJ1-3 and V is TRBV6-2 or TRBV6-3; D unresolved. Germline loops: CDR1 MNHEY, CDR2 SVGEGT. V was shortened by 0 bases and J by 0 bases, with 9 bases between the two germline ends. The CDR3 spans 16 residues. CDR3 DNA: TGTGCCAGCAGTTACTCCCGGGTCAACTCTGGAAACACCATATATTTT. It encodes CASSYSRVNSGNTIYF.

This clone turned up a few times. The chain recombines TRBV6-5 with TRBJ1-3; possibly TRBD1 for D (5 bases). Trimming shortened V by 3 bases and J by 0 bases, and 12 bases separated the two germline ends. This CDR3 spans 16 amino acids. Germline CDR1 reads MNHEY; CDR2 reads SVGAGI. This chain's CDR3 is CASSYMGGSSGNTIYF. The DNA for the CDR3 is TGTGCCAGCAGTTATATGGGGGGGAGCTCTGGAAACACCATATATTTT.

CDR3 residues: CASSLALVGVMNTEAFF. The CDR3 bases are TGCGCCAGCAGCTTGGCCCTCGTAGGGGTTATGAACACTGAAGCTTTCTTT. The chain combines TRBV5-1 with TRBJ1-1; weak D call: TRBD1 (5 bases). The CDR3 runs to 17 residues. Germline V CDR1 and CDR2: SGHRS, YFSETQ. Trimming took 0 bases from V and 0 from J, leaving 15 bases between them. Combining the CDR3 with reference TRBV5-1 and TRBJ1-1 gives the whole variable domain KAGVTQTPRYLIKTRGQQVTLSCSPISGHRSVSWYQQTPGQGLQFLFEYFSETQRNKGNFPGRFSGRQFSNSRSEMNVSTLELGDSALYLCASSLALVGVMNTEAFFGQGTRLTVV.

The CDR3 sequence: CASSLVGDRVNEQYF. For the CDR3, the DNA is TGTGCCAGCAGCTTGGTGGGGGACAGGGTTAATGAGCAGTACTTC. The chain is built from TRBV5-5 and TRBJ2-7; TRBD1 matches 9 bases. Trimming took 0 bases from V and 7 from J; bases not matched to a gene: 8. The CDR3 runs 15 residues. Germline lookup yields CDR1 SGHKS and CDR2 YYEKEE (reference sequence).

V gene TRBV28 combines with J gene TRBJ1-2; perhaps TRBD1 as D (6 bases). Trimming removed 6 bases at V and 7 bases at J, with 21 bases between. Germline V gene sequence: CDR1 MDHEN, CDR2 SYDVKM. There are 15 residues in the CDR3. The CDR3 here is CASRGGVPLRGGYTF. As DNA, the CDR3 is TGTGCCAGCAGAGGGGGGGTGCCGCTAAGGGGTGGCTACACCTTC.